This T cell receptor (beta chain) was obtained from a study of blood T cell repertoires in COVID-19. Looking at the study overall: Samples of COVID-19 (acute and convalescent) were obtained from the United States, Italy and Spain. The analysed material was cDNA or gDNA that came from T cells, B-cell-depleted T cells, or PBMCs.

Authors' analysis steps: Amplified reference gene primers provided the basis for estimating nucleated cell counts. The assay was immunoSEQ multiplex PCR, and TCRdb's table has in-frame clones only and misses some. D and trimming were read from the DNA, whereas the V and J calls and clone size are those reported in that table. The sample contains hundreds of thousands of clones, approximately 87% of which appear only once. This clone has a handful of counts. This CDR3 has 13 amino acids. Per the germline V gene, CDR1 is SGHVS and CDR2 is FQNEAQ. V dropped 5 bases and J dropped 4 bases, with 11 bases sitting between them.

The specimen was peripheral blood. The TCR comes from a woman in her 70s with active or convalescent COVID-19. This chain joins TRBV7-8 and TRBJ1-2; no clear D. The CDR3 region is CASSPSLAYGYTF. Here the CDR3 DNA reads TGTGCCAGCAGCCCTTCTTTGGCCTATGGCTACACCTTC. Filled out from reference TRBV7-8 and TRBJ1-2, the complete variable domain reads GAGVSQSPRYKVAKRGQDVALRCDPISGHVSLFWYQQALGQGPEFLTYFQNEAQLDKSGLPSDRFFAERPEGSVSTLKIQRTQQEDSAVYLCASSPSLAYGYTFGSGTRLTVV.